This TCR beta chain comes out of a study of cytomegalovirus exposure and HLA in healthy donors. As for the study in general: Inside one of the first data releases sat about 91 million unique TCRs taken from HLA-typed donors.

Study outcomes and limitations: Cytomegalovirus status was reportedly diagnosed by the classifier with high sensitivity and specificity. Analyses of presence and absence presupposed an approximately uniform sequencing depth across donors.

The PCR contained 60 Vbeta and 13 Jbeta primers. TCRdb's table, derived via immunoSEQ multiplex PCR, lists solely in-frame clones and lacks some. The sample gives 120,000 or so clones, 83% of which show up once; roughly 4% is in the top ten. As concerns this clone: Its antigen remains unidentified.

Donors were ostensibly healthy at sampling, although undocumented immune exposures were probable. The sequenced sample consisted of PBMCs. The origin of this receptor is a woman between 35 and 50 years old in good health and CMV-seropositive.

CDR3 residues: CASSVEVLNEQFF. The DNA for the CDR3 is TGTGCCAGCAGCGTAGAAGTACTCAATGAGCAGTTCTTC. The chain combines TRBV9 with TRBJ2-1; D is undetermined. Trimming stripped 0 bases from V and 6 bases from J, with 7 bases between. This CDR3 has 13 residues. Germline V gives CDR1 SGDLS, CDR2 YYNGEE.